This TCR beta chain was profiled in a study of blood T cell repertoires in COVID-19. Overall study: PBMCs, B-cell-depleted T cells, or T cells were the source of the cDNA or gDNA that made up the material.

Germline CDR1 and CDR2: GTSNPN and SVGIG (reference sequence). With 2 bases clipped from V and 5 bases from J, the junction kept 10 bases outside the gene matches. CDR3 length equals 15 residues. Symptom resolution, clearance, or two negative PCRs marked donors in Cohort 3 as recovered. Authors' analysis steps: Reference gene primer amplification gave nucleated cell count estimates. Sequencing was performed with immunoSEQ multiplex PCR; in TCRdb, only in-frame clones are kept and a portion is missing. That table is the source of V, J and clone size, and D and trimming were worked out from the DNA. This table holds roughly 300,000 clones, about 85% found once.

This chain connects TRBV30 to TRBJ2-3; 7 bases fit TRBD2. Sequenced: PBMCs or T cells enriched from blood (not recorded which). This receptor was obtained from a woman in her twenties or thirties who had recovered from COVID-19. The CDR3 loop is CAWSTSPAGRDTQYF. The DNA for the CDR3 is TGTGCCTGGAGTACCTCGCCAGCGGGGCGAGATACGCAGTATTTT.